The rows below give T cell receptor beta chains drawn from one sample of a study of radiation and T cells in renal cell carcinoma. Profiling relied on immunoSEQ multiplex PCR, and the TCRdb table lists in-frame clones only, not all of them. The data show approximately 43,000 clones, 70% to 85% seen once. The specimen comprised blood, sampled from a patient whose treatment included radiotherapy and nephrectomy. Receptors originate from a woman in her 70s with renal cell carcinoma. CDR3s include the opening cysteine and the closing phenylalanine or tryptophan. The D gene is left open where the match is weak. Clone size is not always given. Where it is, it says once, few, many or a class for expanded clones.

d_call: TRBD2
cdr3_length: 13
j_call: TRBJ2-1
v_call: TRBV11-2
clone_size: .
cdr3_aa: CASTTGGYNEQFF
cdr3_nt: TGTGCCAGCACGACGGGGGGCTACAATGAGCAGTTCTTC

d_call: TRBD1
cdr3_length: 14
j_call: TRBJ1-2
v_call: TRBV27
clone_size: few
cdr3_aa: CASSQGGQNYGYTF
cdr3_nt: TGTGCCAGCAGCCAAGGGGGACAGAACTATGGCTACACCTTC

d_call: TRBD1
cdr3_length: 16
j_call: TRBJ2-7
v_call: TRBV23-1
clone_size: once
cdr3_aa: CASSHPGQGASYEQYF
cdr3_nt: TGCGCCAGCAGTCACCCCGGACAGGGGGCATCCTACGAGCAGTACTTC

d_call: .
cdr3_length: 15
j_call: TRBJ1-1
v_call: TRBV9
clone_size: .
cdr3_aa: CASSPGMWGDTEAFF
cdr3_nt: TGTGCCAGCAGCCCAGGGATGTGGGGTGACACTGAAGCTTTCTTT

d_call: TRBD1
cdr3_length: 13
j_call: TRBJ1-1
v_call: TRBV29-1
clone_size: .
cdr3_aa: CSVRTGQNTEAFF
cdr3_nt: TGCAGCGTCCGGACAGGGCAGAACACTGAAGCTTTCTTT

d_call: TRBD1
cdr3_length: 15
j_call: TRBJ2-7
v_call: TRBV6-1
clone_size: .
cdr3_aa: CASSEAGDRGGEQYF
cdr3_nt: TGTGCCAGCAGTGAAGCTGGAGACAGGGGGGGCGAGCAGTACTTC

d_call: TRBD2
cdr3_length: 15
j_call: TRBJ2-3
v_call: TRBV6-1
clone_size: .
cdr3_aa: CASSEEAGGLDTQYF
cdr3_nt: TGTGCCAGCAGTGAAGAAGCGGGGGGTTTAGATACGCAGTATTTT

d_call: .
cdr3_length: 19
j_call: TRBJ1-3
v_call: TRBV7-8
clone_size: .
cdr3_aa: CASTPTRDARQSSGNTIYF
cdr3_nt: TGTGCCAGCACCCCCACCCGGGACGCACGCCAATCCTCTGGAAACACCATATATTTT

d_call: TRBD2
cdr3_length: 14
j_call: TRBJ2-3
v_call: TRBV5-1
clone_size: .
cdr3_aa: CASSGRSGSGTQYF
cdr3_nt: TGCGCCAGCAGCGGACGTAGCGGGAGCGGTACGCAGTATTTT

d_call: TRBD1
cdr3_length: 16
j_call: TRBJ1-3
v_call: TRBV9
clone_size: .
cdr3_aa: CASSAPGQGSGNTIYF
cdr3_nt: TGTGCCAGCAGCGCCCCGGGACAGGGTTCTGGAAACACCATATATTTT

d_call: .
cdr3_length: 13
j_call: TRBJ1-1
v_call: TRBV28
clone_size: .
cdr3_aa: CASSLRPNSEAFF
cdr3_nt: TGTGCCAGCAGTTTAAGGCCCAACAGTGAAGCTTTCTTT